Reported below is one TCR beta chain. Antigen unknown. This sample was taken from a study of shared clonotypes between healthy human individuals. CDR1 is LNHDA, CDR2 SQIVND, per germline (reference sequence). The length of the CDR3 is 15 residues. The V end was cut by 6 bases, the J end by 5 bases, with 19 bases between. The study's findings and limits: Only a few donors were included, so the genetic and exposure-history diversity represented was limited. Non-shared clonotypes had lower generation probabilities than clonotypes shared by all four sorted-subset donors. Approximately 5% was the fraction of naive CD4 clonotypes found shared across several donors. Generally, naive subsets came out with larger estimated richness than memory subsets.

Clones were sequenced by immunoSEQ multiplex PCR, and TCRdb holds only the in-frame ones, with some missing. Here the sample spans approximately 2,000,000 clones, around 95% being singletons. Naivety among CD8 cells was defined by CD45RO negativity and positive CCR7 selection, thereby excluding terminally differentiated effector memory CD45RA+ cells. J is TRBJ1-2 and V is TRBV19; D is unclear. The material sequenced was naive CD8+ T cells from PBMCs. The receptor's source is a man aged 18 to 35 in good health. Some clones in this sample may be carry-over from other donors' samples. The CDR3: CASSNPRTAFYGYTF. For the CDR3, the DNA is TGTGCCAGTAGCAACCCAAGGACGGCTTTTTATGGCTACACCTTC.